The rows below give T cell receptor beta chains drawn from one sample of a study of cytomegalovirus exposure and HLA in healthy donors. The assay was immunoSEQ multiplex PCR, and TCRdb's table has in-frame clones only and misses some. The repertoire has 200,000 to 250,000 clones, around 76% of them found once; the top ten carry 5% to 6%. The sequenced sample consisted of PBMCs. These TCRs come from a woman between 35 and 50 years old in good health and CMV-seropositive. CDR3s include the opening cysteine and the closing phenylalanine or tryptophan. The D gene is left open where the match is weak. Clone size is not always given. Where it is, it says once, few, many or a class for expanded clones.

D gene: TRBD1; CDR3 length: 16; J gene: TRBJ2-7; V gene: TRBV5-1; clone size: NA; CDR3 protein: CASSLTPGTGSYEQYF; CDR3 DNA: TGCGCCAGCAGCTTGACCCCCGGGACAGGTTCCTACGAGCAGTACTTC
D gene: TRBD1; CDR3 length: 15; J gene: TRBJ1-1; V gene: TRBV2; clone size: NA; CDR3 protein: CASSDPGQGPLSAFF; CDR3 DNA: TGTGCCAGCAGCGACCCGGGACAGGGTCCCCTTAGTGCTTTCTTT
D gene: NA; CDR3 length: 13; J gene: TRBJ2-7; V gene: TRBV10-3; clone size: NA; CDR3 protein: CAISESGGYEQYF; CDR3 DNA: TGTGCCATCAGTGAGTCAGGGGGCTACGAGCAGTACTTC
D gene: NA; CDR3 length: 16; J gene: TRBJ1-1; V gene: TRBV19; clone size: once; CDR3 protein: CASSITYGGGATEAFF; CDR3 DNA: TGTGCCAGTAGTATCACGTATGGGGGGGGTGCCACTGAAGCTTTCTTT
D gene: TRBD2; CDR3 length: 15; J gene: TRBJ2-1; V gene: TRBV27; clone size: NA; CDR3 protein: CASTSPGLAGAEQFF; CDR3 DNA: TGTGCCAGCACCTCCCCGGGACTAGCGGGGGCTGAGCAGTTCTTC
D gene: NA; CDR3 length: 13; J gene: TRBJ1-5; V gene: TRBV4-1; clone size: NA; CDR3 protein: CASSQRVDQPQHF; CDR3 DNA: TGCGCCAGCAGCCAACGGGTCGATCAGCCCCAGCATTTT
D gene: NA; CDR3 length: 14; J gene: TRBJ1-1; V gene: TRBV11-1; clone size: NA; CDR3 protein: CASSQRGMNTEAFF; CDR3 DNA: TGTGCCAGCAGCCAGAGGGGGATGAACACTGAAGCTTTCTTT
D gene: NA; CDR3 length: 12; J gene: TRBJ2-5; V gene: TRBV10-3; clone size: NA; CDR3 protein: CAIGQGQETQYF; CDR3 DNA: TGTGCCATCGGGCAGGGGCAAGAGACCCAGTACTTC
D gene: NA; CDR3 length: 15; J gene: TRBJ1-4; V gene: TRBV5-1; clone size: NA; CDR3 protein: CASSWRTGGNEKLFF; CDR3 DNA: TGCGCCAGCAGCTGGAGGACGGGAGGTAATGAAAAACTGTTTTTT
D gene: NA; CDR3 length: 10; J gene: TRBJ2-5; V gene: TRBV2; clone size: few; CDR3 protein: CASGEKTQYF; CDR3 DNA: TGTGCCAGCGGGGAGAAGACCCAGTACTTC
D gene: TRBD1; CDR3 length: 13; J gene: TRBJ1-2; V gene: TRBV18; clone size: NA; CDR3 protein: CASSSGQTYGYTF; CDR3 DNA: TGTGCCAGCTCCTCGGGACAGACCTATGGCTACACCTTC
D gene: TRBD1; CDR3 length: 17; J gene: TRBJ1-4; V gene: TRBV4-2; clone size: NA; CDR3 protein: CASSQDLRTGGDEKLFF; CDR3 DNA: TGTGCCAGCAGCCAAGATTTGAGGACAGGAGGGGATGAAAAACTGTTTTTT
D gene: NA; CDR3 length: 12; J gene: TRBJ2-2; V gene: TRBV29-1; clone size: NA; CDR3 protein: CSVGGNTGELFF; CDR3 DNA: TGCAGCGTTGGAGGGAACACCGGGGAGCTGTTTTTT
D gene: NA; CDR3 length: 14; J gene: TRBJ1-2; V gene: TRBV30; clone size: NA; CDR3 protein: CAWKRGGRGYGYTF; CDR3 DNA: TGTGCCTGGAAACGGGGGGGCAGGGGCTATGGCTACACCTTC
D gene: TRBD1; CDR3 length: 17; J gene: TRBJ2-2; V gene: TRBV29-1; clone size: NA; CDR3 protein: CSVVGQGKISNTGELFF; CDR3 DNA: TGCAGCGTGGTTGGACAGGGGAAGATTTCTAACACCGGGGAGCTGTTTTTT
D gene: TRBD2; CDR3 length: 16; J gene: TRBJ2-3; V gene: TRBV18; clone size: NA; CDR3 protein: CASSQTSGVSTDTQYF; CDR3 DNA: TGTGCCAGCTCACAGACTAGCGGGGTCAGCACAGATACGCAGTATTTT
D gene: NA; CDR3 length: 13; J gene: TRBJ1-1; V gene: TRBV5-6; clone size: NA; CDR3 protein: CASSFEVNTEAFF; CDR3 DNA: TGTGCCAGCAGCTTCGAGGTGAACACTGAAGCTTTCTTT
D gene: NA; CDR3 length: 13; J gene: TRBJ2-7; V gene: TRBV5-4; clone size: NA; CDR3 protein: CASSSGTSYEQYF; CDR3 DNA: TGTGCCAGCAGCTCCGGGACTTCCTACGAGCAGTACTTC
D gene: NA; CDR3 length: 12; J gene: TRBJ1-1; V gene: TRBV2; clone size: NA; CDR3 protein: CASSVRVTEAFF; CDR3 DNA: TGTGCCAGCAGTGTCAGGGTCACTGAAGCTTTCTTT
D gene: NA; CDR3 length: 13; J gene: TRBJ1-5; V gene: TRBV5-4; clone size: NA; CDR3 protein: CASSRGNNQPQHF; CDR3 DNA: TGTGCCAGCAGTCGGGGGAACAATCAGCCCCAGCATTTT
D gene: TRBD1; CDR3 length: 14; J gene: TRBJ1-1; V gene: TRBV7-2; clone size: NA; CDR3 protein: CASSQQGSNTEAFF; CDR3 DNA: TGTGCCAGCAGCCAACAGGGGTCGAACACTGAAGCTTTCTTT
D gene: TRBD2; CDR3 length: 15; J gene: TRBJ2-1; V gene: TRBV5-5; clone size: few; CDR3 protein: CASSLGLAGFNEQFF; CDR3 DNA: TGTGCCAGCAGCTTGGGACTAGCGGGCTTCAATGAGCAGTTCTTC
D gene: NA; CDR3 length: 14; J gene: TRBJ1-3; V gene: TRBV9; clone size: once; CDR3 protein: CASSAANRVNTIYF; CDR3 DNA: TGTGCCAGCAGCGCGGCTAACAGGGTAAACACCATATATTTT
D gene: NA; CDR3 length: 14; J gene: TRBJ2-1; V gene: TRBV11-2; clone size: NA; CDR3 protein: CASSLDDRYNEQFF; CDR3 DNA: TGTGCCAGCAGCTTAGATGATCGGTACAATGAGCAGTTCTTC
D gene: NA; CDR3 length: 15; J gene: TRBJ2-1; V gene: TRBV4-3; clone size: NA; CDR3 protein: CASSRRAGPRHEQFF; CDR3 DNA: TGCGCCAGCAGCCGGCGGGCGGGGCCGCGTCATGAGCAGTTCTTC
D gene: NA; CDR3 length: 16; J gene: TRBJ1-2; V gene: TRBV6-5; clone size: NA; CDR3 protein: CASSYSTHLKNYGYTF; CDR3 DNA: TGTGCCAGCAGTTACTCGACTCACCTAAAGAACTATGGCTACACCTTC
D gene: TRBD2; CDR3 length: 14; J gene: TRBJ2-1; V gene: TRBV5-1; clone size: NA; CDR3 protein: CASSLDGRVDEQFF; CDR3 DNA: TGCGCCAGCAGCTTGGACGGGAGGGTGGATGAGCAGTTCTTC
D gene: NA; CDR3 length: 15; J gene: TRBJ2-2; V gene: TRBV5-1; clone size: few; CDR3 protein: CASSLPGANTGELFF; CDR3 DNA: TGCGCCAGCAGCTTGCCAGGGGCGAACACCGGGGAGCTGTTTTTT
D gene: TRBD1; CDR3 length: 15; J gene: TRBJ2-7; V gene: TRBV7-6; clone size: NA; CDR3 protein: CASSPRTGGSYEQYF; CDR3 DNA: TGTGCCAGCAGCCCACGGACAGGGGGCAGCTACGAGCAGTACTTC
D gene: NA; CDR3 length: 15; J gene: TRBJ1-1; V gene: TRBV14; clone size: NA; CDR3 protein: CASSHPGIMNTEAFF; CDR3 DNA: TGTGCCAGCAGCCACCCAGGGATAATGAACACTGAAGCTTTCTTT
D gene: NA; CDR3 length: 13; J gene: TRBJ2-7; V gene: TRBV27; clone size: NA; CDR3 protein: CASSLSVSYEQYF; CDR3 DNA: TGTGCCAGCAGTTTAAGCGTGTCTTACGAGCAGTACTTC
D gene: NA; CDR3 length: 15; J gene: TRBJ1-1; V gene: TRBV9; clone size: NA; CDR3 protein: CASSVGGTRDTEAFF; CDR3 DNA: TGTGCCAGCAGCGTCGGAGGTACCCGGGACACTGAAGCTTTCTTT
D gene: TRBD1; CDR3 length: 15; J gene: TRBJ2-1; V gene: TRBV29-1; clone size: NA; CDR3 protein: CSVERGTGFRNEQFF; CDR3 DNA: TGCAGCGTTGAGCGAGGGACAGGGTTTCGCAATGAGCAGTTCTTC
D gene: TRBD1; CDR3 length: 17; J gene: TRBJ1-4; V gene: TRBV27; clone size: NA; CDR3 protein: CASSLNSGGGIGEKLFF; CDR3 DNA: TGTGCCAGCAGTTTAAACTCAGGGGGCGGAATAGGTGAAAAACTGTTTTTT
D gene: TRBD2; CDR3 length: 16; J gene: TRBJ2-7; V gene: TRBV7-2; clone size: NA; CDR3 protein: CASSVSGTSVSYEQYF; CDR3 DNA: TGTGCCAGCAGCGTCTCCGGGACTAGCGTCTCCTACGAGCAGTACTTC
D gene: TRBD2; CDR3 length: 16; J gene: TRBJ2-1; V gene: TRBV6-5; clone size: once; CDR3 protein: CASSYSERGAYNEQFF; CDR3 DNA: TGTGCCAGCAGTTACTCTGAGCGGGGGGCGTACAATGAGCAGTTCTTC
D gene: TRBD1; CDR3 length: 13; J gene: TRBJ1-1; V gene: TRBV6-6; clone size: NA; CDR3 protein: CASSYGQGASAFF; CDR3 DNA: TGTGCCAGCAGTTATGGGCAGGGGGCGTCGGCTTTCTTT
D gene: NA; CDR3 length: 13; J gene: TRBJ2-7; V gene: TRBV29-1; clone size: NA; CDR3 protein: CSVAYSFGYEQYF; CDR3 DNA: TGCAGCGTTGCCTATAGCTTTGGGTACGAGCAGTACTTC
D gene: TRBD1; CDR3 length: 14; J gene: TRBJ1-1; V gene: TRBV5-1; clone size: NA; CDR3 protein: CASSLGDSYTEAFF; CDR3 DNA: TGCGCCAGCAGCTTGGGGGACAGCTACACTGAAGCTTTCTTT
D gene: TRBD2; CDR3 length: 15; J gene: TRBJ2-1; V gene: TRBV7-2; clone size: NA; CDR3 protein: CASSLEVAGYNEQFF; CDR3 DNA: TGTGCCAGCAGCTTAGAAGTAGCGGGGTACAATGAGCAGTTCTTC
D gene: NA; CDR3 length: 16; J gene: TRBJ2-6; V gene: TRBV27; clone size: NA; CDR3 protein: CASSFSGVAGANVLTF; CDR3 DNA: TGTGCCAGCAGTTTTTCGGGGGTAGCTGGGGCCAACGTCCTGACTTTC
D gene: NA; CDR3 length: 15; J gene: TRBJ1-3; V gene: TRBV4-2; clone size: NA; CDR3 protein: CASSQGWDIRNTIYF; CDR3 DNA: TGTGCCAGCAGCCAAGGATGGGACATTAGAAACACCATATATTTT
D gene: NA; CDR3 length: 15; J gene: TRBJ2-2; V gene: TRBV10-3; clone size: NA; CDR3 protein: CAISPRTTNTGELFF; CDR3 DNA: TGTGCCATCAGTCCACGGACTACGAACACCGGGGAGCTGTTTTTT
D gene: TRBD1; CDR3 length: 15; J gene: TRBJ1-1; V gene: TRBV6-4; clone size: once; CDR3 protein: CASRRDRASNTEAFF; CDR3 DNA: TGTGCCAGCAGGAGGGACAGGGCCTCTAACACTGAAGCTTTCTTT
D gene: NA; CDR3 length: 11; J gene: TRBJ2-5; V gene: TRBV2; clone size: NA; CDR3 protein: CASSVVSGPYF; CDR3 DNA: TGTGCCAGCAGTGTTGTAAGCGGTCCGTACTTC
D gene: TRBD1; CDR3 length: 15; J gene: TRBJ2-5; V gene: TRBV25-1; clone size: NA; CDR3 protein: CASSESDRGRETQYF; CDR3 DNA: TGTGCCAGCAGTGAATCGGACAGGGGTCGAGAGACCCAGTACTTC
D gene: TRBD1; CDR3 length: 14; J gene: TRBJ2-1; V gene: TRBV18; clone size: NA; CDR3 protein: CASSLQTGGDEQFF; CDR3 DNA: TGTGCCAGCTCCCTCCAGACAGGGGGTGATGAGCAGTTCTTC
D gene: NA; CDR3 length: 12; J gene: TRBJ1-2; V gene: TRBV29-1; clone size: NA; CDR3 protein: CSAEQGSYGYTF; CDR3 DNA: TGCAGCGCTGAACAGGGTAGCTATGGCTACACCTTC
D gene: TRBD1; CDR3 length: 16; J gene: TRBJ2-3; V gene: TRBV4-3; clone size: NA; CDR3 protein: CASSQVAPGGADTQYF; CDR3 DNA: TGCGCCAGCAGCCAAGTTGCCCCAGGGGGTGCAGATACGCAGTATTTT
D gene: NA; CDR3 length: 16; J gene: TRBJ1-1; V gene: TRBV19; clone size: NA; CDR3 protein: CASSIWKGVYNTEAFF; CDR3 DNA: TGTGCCAGTAGTATATGGAAGGGGGTATATAACACTGAAGCTTTCTTT
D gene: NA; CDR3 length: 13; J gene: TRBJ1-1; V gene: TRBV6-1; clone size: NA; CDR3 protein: CASSGSRNTEAFF; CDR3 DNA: TGTGCCAGCAGTGGAAGTAGGAACACTGAAGCTTTCTTT
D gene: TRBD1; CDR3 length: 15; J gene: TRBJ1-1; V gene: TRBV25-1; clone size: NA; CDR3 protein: CASSPYRGQNTEAFF; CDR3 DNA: TGTGCCAGCAGTCCCTACAGGGGTCAGAACACTGAAGCTTTCTTT
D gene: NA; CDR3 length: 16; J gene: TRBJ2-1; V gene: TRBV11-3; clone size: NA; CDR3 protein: CASSLPFYPSYNEQFF; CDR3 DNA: TGTGCCAGCAGCTTACCGTTCTACCCATCCTACAATGAGCAGTTCTTC
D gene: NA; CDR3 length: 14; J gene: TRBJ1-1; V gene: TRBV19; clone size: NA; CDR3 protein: CASSIGAVNTEAFF; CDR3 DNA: TGTGCCAGTAGTATTGGGGCGGTGAACACTGAAGCTTTCTTT
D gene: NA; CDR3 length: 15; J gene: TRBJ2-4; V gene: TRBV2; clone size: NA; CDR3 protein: CASSEEGPGKNIQYF; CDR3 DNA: TGTGCCAGCAGTGAGGAGGGGCCGGGCAAAAACATTCAGTACTTC
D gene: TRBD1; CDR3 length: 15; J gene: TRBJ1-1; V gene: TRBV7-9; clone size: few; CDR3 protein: CASSRGQGKNTEAFF; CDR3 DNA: TGTGCCAGCAGCCGGGGACAGGGAAAGAACACTGAAGCTTTCTTT
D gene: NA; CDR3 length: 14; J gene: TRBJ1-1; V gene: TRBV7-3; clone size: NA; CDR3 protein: CASSLVAFGTEAFF; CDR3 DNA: TGTGCCAGCAGCTTAGTAGCATTCGGCACTGAAGCTTTCTTT
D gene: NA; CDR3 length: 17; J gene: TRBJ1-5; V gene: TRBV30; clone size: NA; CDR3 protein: CAWSEGLAGGANQPQHF; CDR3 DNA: TGTGCCTGGAGTGAGGGACTAGCGGGGGGTGCCAATCAGCCCCAGCATTTT
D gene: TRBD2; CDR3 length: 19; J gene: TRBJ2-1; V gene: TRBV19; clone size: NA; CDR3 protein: CASSIEHGPLAGVNGEQFF; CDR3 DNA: TGTGCCAGTAGTATAGAACACGGCCCACTAGCGGGAGTTAACGGTGAGCAGTTCTTC